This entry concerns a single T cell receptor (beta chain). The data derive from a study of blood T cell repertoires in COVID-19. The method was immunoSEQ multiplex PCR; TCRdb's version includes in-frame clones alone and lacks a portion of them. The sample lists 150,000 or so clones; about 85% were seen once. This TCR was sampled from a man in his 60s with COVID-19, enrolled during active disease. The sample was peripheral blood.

CDR3 region: CASSVYRSGTGDQPQHF. Written as DNA, the CDR3 is TGTGCCAGCAGTGTTTATCGATCCGGGACAGGTGATCAGCCCCAGCATTTT. V and J are TRBV6-2 or TRBV6-3 and TRBJ1-5; TRBD1 aligns across 8 bases. The CDR3 contains 17 residues. The germline CDR1 and CDR2 sequences are MNHEY and SVGEGT. V shed 5 bases and J 5 bases; nucleotides not matched to a gene: 14.